Presented here are 2 T cell receptor beta chains from one specimen sequenced in a study of blood T cell repertoires in COVID-19. Profiling relied on immunoSEQ multiplex PCR, and the TCRdb table lists in-frame clones only, not all of them. Of hundreds of thousands of clones in the sample, around nine tenths are singletons; the top ten hold around 12%. Material: peripheral blood. Every receptor here comes from a woman aged 60 to 75 with acute or convalescent COVID-19.

The rearrangement links TRBV7-2 to TRBJ1-4; D is unresolved. Germline CDR1 reads SGHTA; CDR2 reads FQGNSA. V lost 5 bases and J 7 bases, leaving 14 bases between the germline ends. The CDR3 consists of 14 residues. In DNA, the CDR3 is TGTGCCAGCAGCCTGGAGTCAGCGAGTGAAAAACTGTTTTTT. Amino acid sequence: CASSLESASEKLFF.

CDR3 nucleotides: TGCGCCAGCAGCTCGGGACAGGAGATAGGAGGTACTGAAGCTTTCTTT. Protein: CASSSGQEIGGTEAFF. This sequence joins TRBV5-1 and TRBJ1-1; TRBD1 matches at 8 bases. Germline values: CDR1 SGHRS, CDR2 YFSETQ. This CDR3 region has 16 residues. The V gene end was trimmed by 3 bases and the J gene end by 5 bases; junction bases not matched to a gene: 12. The full variable domain, with the rest looked up from reference TRBV5-1 and TRBJ1-1, is KAGVTQTPRYLIKTRGQQVTLSCSPISGHRSVSWYQQTPGQGLQFLFEYFSETQRNKGNFPGRFSGRQFSNSRSEMNVSTLELGDSALYLCASSSGQEIGGTEAFFGQGTRLTVV.